This T cell receptor beta chain was captured in a study of blood T cell repertoires in COVID-19. Germline V gene data show CDR1 as MDHEN and CDR2 as SYDVKM. This CDR3 contains 15 residues. Between the trimmed V and J ends, which lost 4 bases and 4 bases, there was a span of 13 bases. Sequencing used immunoSEQ multiplex PCR; TCRdb keeps in-frame clones, though not all of them. The table shows around 63,000 clones, with approximately 88% occurring only once. The clonotype was recovered from a man aged 60 to 69 with COVID-19, enrolled during active disease. This chain joins TRBV28 and TRBJ1-4; tentatively, D is TRBD1 (6 bases). What was sequenced was peripheral blood. Here the CDR3 reads CASSSSGTLNEKLFF. Written as DNA, the CDR3 is TGTGCCAGCAGTTCATCCGGGACACTTAATGAAAAACTGTTTTTT.